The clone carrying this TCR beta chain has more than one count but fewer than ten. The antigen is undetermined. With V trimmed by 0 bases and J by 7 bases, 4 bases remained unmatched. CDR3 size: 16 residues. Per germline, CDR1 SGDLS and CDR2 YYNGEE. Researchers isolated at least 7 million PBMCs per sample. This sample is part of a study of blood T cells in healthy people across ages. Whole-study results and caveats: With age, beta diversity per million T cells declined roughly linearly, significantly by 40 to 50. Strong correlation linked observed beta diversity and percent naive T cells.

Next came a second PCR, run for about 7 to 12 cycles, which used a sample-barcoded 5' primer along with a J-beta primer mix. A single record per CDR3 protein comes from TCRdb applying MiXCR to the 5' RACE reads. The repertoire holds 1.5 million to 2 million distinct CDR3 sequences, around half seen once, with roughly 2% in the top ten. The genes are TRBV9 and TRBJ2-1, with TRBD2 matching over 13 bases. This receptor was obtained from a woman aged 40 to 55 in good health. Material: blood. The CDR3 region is CASSVELAGGLNEQFF. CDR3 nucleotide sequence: TGTGCCAGCAGCGTAGAACTAGCGGGGGGGCTGAATGAGCAGTTCTTC.